This T cell receptor beta chain was identified in a study of cytomegalovirus exposure and HLA in healthy donors. PCR involved 60 Vbeta and 13 Jbeta primers. Profiling relied on immunoSEQ multiplex PCR, and the TCRdb table lists in-frame clones only, not all of them. The repertoire has some 150,000 clones, approximately 82% of them found once; the top ten carry about 3.5%. The CDR3 is 12 amino acids. Germline assignment: CDR1 MDHEN and CDR2 SYDVKM. V gave up 10 bases and J gave up 4 bases; unmatched junction bases: 4. The specimen was PBMCs. The chain employs TRBV28 and TRBJ1-5; TRBD1 matches 7 bases. The receptor's source is a man between 35 and 55 years old in good health and CMV-seronegative. The CDR3: CATQGLNQPQHF. The CDR3, as DNA: TGTGCCACACAGGGGTTGAATCAGCCCCAGCATTTT.